This TCR beta chain appears in the sequencing data of a study of shared clonotypes between healthy human individuals. The table came from immunoSEQ multiplex PCR; TCRdb's copy has only in-frame clones and leaves some out. Here the sample spans about 2 million clones, roughly 94% being singletons. Germline-derived CDR1 and CDR2 are WNHNN and SYGVQD (reference sequence). Trimming removed 2 bases from V and 3 bases from J, with 5 bases in between. The CDR3 spans 13 residues. The specimen was naive CD4+ T cells sorted from blood. Indicated subset: CD45RA+ positively selected. The chain carries TRBV10-1 and TRBJ1-5, with no clear D. The source is a man younger than 35 in good health. CDR3 coding DNA: TGCGCCAGCAGTGAGGACAACAATCAGCCCCAGCATTTT. Protein product: CASSEDNNQPQHF.